This is a list of T cell receptor beta chains from one sample in a study of regulatory T cells in long-lasting Graves disease. One entry per CDR3 protein results from TCRdb running MiXCR on the multiplex PCR reads. Of approximately 350,000 distinct CDR3 sequences in the sample, approximately 10% were seen once. The same specimen was also included in a second study, on T cells in Graves' hyperthyroidism and ophthalmopathy.

The sample in question was peripheral blood mononuclear cells (PBMCs), obtained at new diagnosis, from a patient treated with antithyroid drugs. The receptors originated from a woman between 18 and 30 years old with Graves disease. The CDR3 runs from the conserved cysteine through the conserved F or W. The D gene is left open where the match is weak. Rows give clone size only sometimes, using once, few, many, or a class for an expanded clone.

V	D	size	J	CDR3	DNA
TRBV29-1	NA	many	TRBJ1-5	CSPEQASFGQPQHF	TGCAGCCCCGAGCAGGCAAGCTTTGGTCAGCCCCAGCATTTT
TRBV14	TRBD2	many	TRBJ2-5	CASSPIHTSGRQETQYF	TGTGCCAGCAGCCCAATCCACACTAGCGGGCGGCAAGAGACCCAGTACTTC
TRBV20-1	NA	many	TRBJ2-7	CSARSPRGISYEQYF	TGCAGTGCTAGATCCCCAAGGGGAATATCCTACGAGCAGTACTTC
TRBV4-1	TRBD1	NA	TRBJ1-1	CASSGPGGGWTEAFF	TGCGCCAGCAGCGGCCCAGGGGGCGGGTGGACTGAAGCTTTCTTT
TRBV5-1	TRBD1	many	TRBJ1-5	CASSFGTGEEQPQHF	TGCGCCAGCAGCTTCGGGACAGGGGAAGAGCAGCCCCAGCATTTT
TRBV5-8	TRBD2	NA	TRBJ2-1	CASSLPGLAGPYNEQFF	TGTGCCAGCAGCTTACCGGGACTAGCGGGACCATACAATGAGCAGTTCTTC
TRBV6-2/TRBV6-3	NA	NA	TRBJ2-6	CASSYFYPSSGGANVLTF	TGTGCCAGCAGTTACTTTTACCCATCCTCTGGTGGGGCCAACGTCCTGACTTTC
TRBV29-1	NA	many	TRBJ2-1	CSVEGGAWADEQFF	TGCAGCGTTGAAGGGGGGGCCTGGGCTGATGAGCAGTTCTTC
TRBV4-1	NA	NA	TRBJ1-5	CASSLEPRQAHQPQHF	TGCGCCAGCAGCCTCGAGCCGAGACAGGCCCATCAGCCCCAGCATTTT
TRBV28	NA	many	TRBJ2-7	CASSSPLPSSYEQYF	TGTGCCAGCAGTTCCCCCCTTCCCAGCTCCTACGAGCAGTACTTC
TRBV27	NA	few	TRBJ2-1	CASSLSLNNEQFF	TGTGCCAGCAGCCTATCCCTCAACAATGAGCAGTTCTTC
TRBV11-2	TRBD2	many	TRBJ2-1	CASSRLAESYNEQFF	TGTGCCAGCAGCCGACTAGCGGAGTCCTACAATGAGCAGTTCTTC
TRBV12-3/TRBV12-4	NA	NA	TRBJ2-7	CASSGLLAYEQYF	TGTGCCAGCAGTGGACTCCTGGCCTACGAGCAGTACTTC
TRBV7-9	NA	many	TRBJ1-6	CASSLDSSPLHF	TGTGCCAGCAGCTTGGACAGTTCACCCCTCCACTTT
TRBV12-3/TRBV12-4	TRBD1	many	TRBJ1-4	CASQGGEKLFF	TGTGCCAGCCAGGGGGGTGAAAAACTGTTTTTT
TRBV12-5	TRBD1	many	TRBJ1-1	CASGDGQGSRRQNMNTEAFF	TGTGCTAGTGGAGACGGACAGGGATCCCGGAGACAAAACATGAACACTGAAGCTTTCTTT
TRBV27	NA	NA	TRBJ2-7	CASSYSQGFEQYF	TGTGCCAGCAGTTACTCACAGGGTTTCGAGCAGTACTTC
TRBV20-1	NA	few	TRBJ2-1	CSATSLKKTLNNEQFF	TGCAGTGCTACTAGCCTGAAGAAGACCTTAAACAATGAGCAGTTCTTC
TRBV12-5	NA	many	TRBJ1-2	CASGSSGTLGGYTF	TGTGCTAGTGGTTCCTCCGGGACATTAGGTGGCTACACCTTC
TRBV11-2	NA	many	TRBJ1-1	CASSPKISRYPTEAFF	TGTGCCAGCAGCCCCAAGATATCCCGGTATCCGACTGAAGCTTTCTTT
TRBV5-6	TRBD1	many	TRBJ1-1	CASREKNRGVGTEAFF	TGTGCCAGCAGAGAAAAGAACAGGGGTGTGGGCACTGAAGCTTTCTTT
TRBV29-1	NA	NA	TRBJ2-7	CSVEDRVSGGSSYEQYF	TGCAGCGTTGAAGATCGGGTTTCGGGCGGTTCCTCCTACGAGCAGTACTTC
TRBV19	NA	NA	TRBJ1-1	CATQGGRLEAFF	TGTGCCACACAGGGAGGACGGCTTGAAGCTTTCTTT
TRBV3-1	NA	few	TRBJ2-2	CASKRLFTGELFF	TGTGCCAGCAAAAGACTCTTCACCGGGGAGCTGTTTTTT
TRBV2	NA	many	TRBJ1-4	CASSETGPQEKLFF	TGTGCCAGCAGTGAAACGGGACCGCAGGAAAAACTGTTTTTT
TRBV28	TRBD1	many	TRBJ1-4	CASSSGTGTEKLFF	TGTGCCAGCAGTTCCGGGACAGGGACCGAAAAACTGTTTTTT
TRBV18	TRBD1	many	TRBJ1-2	CASSPRVSETGYGYTF	TGTGCCAGCTCACCGCGGGTGTCCGAGACAGGGTATGGCTACACCTTC
TRBV6-1	TRBD1	many	TRBJ1-5	CASSPGTGPYQPQHF	TGTGCCAGCAGCCCCGGGACAGGGCCGTATCAGCCCCAGCATTTT
TRBV3-1	NA	few	TRBJ2-7	CASSQRAEQYF	TGTGCCAGCAGCCAAAGGGCAGAGCAGTACTTC
TRBV27	NA	many	TRBJ1-2	CASSLLPGSNYGYTF	TGTGCCAGCAGTTTATTACCGGGATCTAACTATGGCTACACCTTC
TRBV12-3/TRBV12-4	NA	NA	TRBJ2-6	CASSTQDWSSGANVLTF	TGTGCCAGCAGTACCCAGGACTGGTCCTCTGGGGCCAACGTCCTGACTTTC
TRBV6-5	NA	NA	TRBJ1-2	CASSYSGGKNGYTF	TGTGCCAGCAGTTACTCCGGGGGAAAGAATGGCTACACCTTC
TRBV20-1	TRBD2	many	TRBJ2-1	CSAPQAGDAFYNEQFF	TGCAGTGCCCCGCAGGCGGGAGATGCTTTCTACAATGAGCAGTTCTTC
TRBV7-9	NA	many	TRBJ1-1	CASSRITGTLNTEAFF	TGTGCCAGCAGCCGAATTACCGGGACCTTGAACACTGAAGCTTTCTTT
TRBV19	TRBD1	NA	TRBJ1-3	CASGTGGNTIYF	TGTGCCAGTGGGACAGGTGGAAACACCATATATTTT
TRBV7-9	NA	few	TRBJ1-4	CASSLEQGEKLFF	TGTGCCAGCAGCTTAGAACAGGGTGAAAAACTGTTTTTT
TRBV3-1	TRBD2	NA	TRBJ2-5	CASSPSGGSLETQYF	TGTGCCAGCAGCCCTAGCGGGGGGTCACTCGAGACCCAGTACTTC
TRBV7-8	TRBD1	many	TRBJ1-5	CASSSPQGGLSQPQHF	TGTGCCAGCAGCTCCCCCCAGGGGGGCCTGTCTCAGCCCCAGCATTTT
TRBV6-2/TRBV6-3	TRBD1	NA	TRBJ1-1	CASSYPGPGQPEAFF	TGTGCCAGCAGTTATCCGGGCCCGGGACAGCCTGAAGCTTTCTTT
TRBV6-2/TRBV6-3	NA	many	TRBJ1-4	CASSERGEKLFF	TGTGCCAGCAGTGAACGCGGTGAAAAACTGTTTTTT
TRBV6-9	TRBD2	many	TRBJ2-1	CASSYGGFYSYNEQFF	TGTGCCAGCAGTTACGGGGGGTTCTACTCCTACAATGAGCAGTTCTTC
TRBV27	TRBD2	NA	TRBJ2-3	CASSSRLAGESDTQYF	TGTGCCAGCAGTTCTAGACTAGCGGGAGAGTCAGATACGCAGTATTTT
TRBV12-3/TRBV12-4	NA	many	TRBJ1-5	CASSRGPQPQHF	TGTGCCAGCAGCCGCGGCCCTCAGCCCCAGCATTTT
TRBV20-1	TRBD2	many	TRBJ2-1	CSARELAGGHNEQFF	TGCAGTGCTAGAGAACTAGCGGGGGGGCACAATGAGCAGTTCTTC
TRBV7-2	NA	many	TRBJ2-7	CASSPRGSTYEQYF	TGTGCCAGCAGCCCCCGGGGGTCTACCTACGAGCAGTACTTC